Following are 27 T cell receptor beta chains from one sample sequenced in a study of OX40 agonist ivuxolimab in advanced cancers. TCRdb's table, derived via immunoSEQ multiplex PCR, lists solely in-frame clones and lacks some. The table has 14,000 or so clones, around 79% seen once. This specimen consisted of CD4+ or CD8+ T cells sorted from blood, obtained in a trial of the OX40 agonist ivuxolimab. Every receptor here comes from an adult with an advanced solid tumor such as melanoma, head and neck, liver or kidney cancer.

The chain combines TRBV27 with TRBJ2-7; D is undetermined. V was clipped by 2 bases and J by 3 bases, with 8 bases between them. This CDR3 comprises 13 residues. Looked up from germline, CDR1 is MNHEY and CDR2 is SMNVEV (reference sequence). CDR3 residues: CASSLHTGYEQYF. As DNA, the CDR3 is TGTGCCAGCAGTTTACATACGGGCTACGAGCAGTACTTC.

V gene TRBV4-3 combines with J gene TRBJ1-2; D might be TRBD1 (5 bases). The ends were cut back, 4 bases at V and 5 bases at J, with 14 bases in the middle. From germline, CDR1 is LGHNA and CDR2 YSLEER. The CDR3 consists of 14 residues. The CDR3 DNA sequence: TGCGCCAGCAGCCCGACAGTTAACCTATATGGCTACACCTTC. It is translated as CASSPTVNLYGYTF.

This chain joins TRBV7-6 and TRBJ2-1, with 10 bases matching TRBD2. The ends lost 5 bases at V and 3 bases at J; junction bases unmatched: 4. Germline V CDR1 and CDR2: SGHVS, FNYEAQ. The CDR3 is 15 residues long. The CDR3 is CASSDGLADYNEQFF. DNA of the CDR3: TGTGCCAGCAGCGACGGACTAGCGGACTACAATGAGCAGTTCTTC. The full variable domain, in which reference TRBV7-6 and TRBJ2-1 provide the parts outside the CDR3, is GAGVSQSPRYKVTKRGQDVALRCDPISGHVSLYWYRQALGQGPEFLTYFNYEAQQDKSGLPNDRFSAERPEGSISTLTIQRTEQRDSAMYRCASSDGLADYNEQFFGPGTRLTVL.

The chain links TRBV27 to TRBJ2-7, with a possible D match to TRBD2 (6 bases). V lost 0 bases and J 5 bases, leaving 14 bases between the germline ends. Per the germline V gene, CDR1 is MNHEY and CDR2 is SMNVEV (reference sequence). CDR3 length: 15 residues. CDR3 loop: CASSLSIAVLHEQYF. The CDR3 DNA follows: TGTGCCAGCAGTTTATCGATAGCGGTTCTCCACGAGCAGTACTTC.

V and J are TRBV7-9 and TRBJ1-1, with 9 bases identical to TRBD1. Germline-derived CDR1 and CDR2 are SEHNR and FQNEAQ (reference sequence). This CDR3 is built from 16 residues. The V segment lost 4 bases and the J segment 3 bases; nucleotides outside the gene matches: 9. For the CDR3, the DNA is TGTGCCAGCAGCTCACAACAGGGGGCGGTGGACACTGAAGCTTTCTTT. It yields the protein CASSSQQGAVDTEAFF.

The chain uses TRBV29-1 and TRBJ2-3; perhaps TRBD2 as D (5 bases). V gave up 4 bases and J gave up 2 bases, with 7 bases separating them. Germline values: CDR1 SQVTM, CDR2 ANQGSEA. This CDR3 is built from 12 residues. CDR3 loop: CSVGGNTDTQYF. The CDR3 nucleotides are TGCAGCGTTGGAGGGAACACAGATACGCAGTATTTT.

The chain joins TRBV28 to TRBJ2-1; TRBD2 aligns across 11 bases. The J segment lost 3 bases and the V segment lost 7 bases, leaving 5 bases of the junction unmatched. CDR3 length: 15 residues. The V gene's germline CDR1 is MDHEN and CDR2 SYDVKM. CDR3 DNA: TGTGCCAGCACTCTAGCGGGAGGCCTCTACAATGAGCAGTTCTTC. It yields the protein CASTLAGGLYNEQFF.

This chain joins TRBV6-5 and TRBJ2-5; D possibly corresponds to TRBD1 (6 bases). V lost 5 bases, J lost 1 base, and 11 bases lay in between. Per the germline V gene, CDR1 is MNHEY and CDR2 is SVGAGI. The CDR3 loop spans 14 amino acids. The CDR3 region has the DNA TGTGCCAGCAGTCACGGGACAACCCAAGAGACCCAGTACTTC. Protein: CASSHGTTQETQYF.

The chain is built from TRBV28 and TRBJ2-5; 10 bases map to TRBD2. The CDR3 is 16 amino acids. The V gene's germline CDR1 is MDHEN and CDR2 SYDVKM. Trimming removed 1 base from V and 5 bases from J; junction bases left unmatched: 7. This CDR3 reads CASSLYGLAEVETQYF. The CDR3 DNA reads as TGTGCCAGCAGTTTATACGGACTAGCGGAGGTGGAGACCCAGTACTTC.

The genes are TRBV27 and TRBJ2-1; possibly TRBD1 or TRBD2 for D (5 bases each). Deletions cut 6 bases from V and 9 bases from J, with 18 bases between. This CDR3 spans 14 amino acids. Germline CDR1 MNHEY, CDR2 SMNVEV (reference sequence). CDR3 coding DNA: TGTGCCAGCAGCCCGGGGCAGAGAATACTTGAGCAGTTCTTC. Residues: CASSPGQRILEQFF.

The chain couples TRBV9 to TRBJ2-1; TRBD2 matches 9 bases. Germline lookup yields CDR1 SGDLS and CDR2 YYNGEE. The CDR3 runs 16 residues. V was clipped by 3 bases and J by 4 bases; unmatched bases: 8. DNA for the CDR3: TGTGCCAGCAGCGGAGGGGCGGGAGGGAAATACAATGAGCAGTTCTTC. This encodes CASSGGAGGKYNEQFF.

This sequence joins TRBV7-8 and TRBJ2-2; the D call may be TRBD1 or TRBD2 (5 bases each). The CDR3 totals 15 residues. The ends were cut back, 1 base at V and 4 bases at J, with 10 bases in the middle. CDR1 is SGHVS and CDR2 is FQNEAQ in the germline V gene. CDR3 sequence reads: CASSLGSGATGELFF. CDR3 DNA: TGTGCCAGCAGCTTAGGATCCGGGGCCACCGGGGAGCTGTTTTTT.

The chain has TRBV19 and TRBJ1-1, with 10 bases lining up with TRBD1. This CDR3 region has 15 residues. CDR1 and CDR2 (germline): LNHDA, SQIVND (reference sequence). The V gene end was trimmed by 3 bases and the J gene end by 3 bases; junction bases not matched to a gene: 4. The chain's CDR3 is CASSIGDRGDTEAFF. The CDR3 DNA sequence: TGTGCCAGTAGTATCGGGGACAGGGGTGACACTGAAGCTTTCTTT.

The J gene is TRBJ1-2, the V gene TRBV9, with 9 bases lining up with TRBD1. Germline lookup yields CDR1 SGDLS and CDR2 YYNGEE. Losses at the gene ends were 3 bases for V and 7 bases for J; bases not matched to a gene: 4. The CDR3 has 13 amino acids. CDR3 DNA sequence: TGTGCCAGCAGCGAGGGGGACAGGGTTGGCTACACCTTC. Protein sequence: CASSEGDRVGYTF.

A single count supports this clone. The genes are TRBV27 and TRBJ1-4, with 7 bases that match TRBD1. After removal of 5 bases from V and 7 bases from J, the junction contained 7 bases not matched to a gene. The CDR3 consists of 14 residues. Germline assignment: CDR1 MNHEY and CDR2 SMNVEV (reference sequence). The CDR3 DNA reads as TGTGCCAGCAGTCTAGGGGGCATGCGTGAAAAACTGTTTTTT. Protein sequence: CASSLGGMREKLFF.

The chain links TRBV6-5 to TRBJ2-3; 8 positions match TRBD1. Germline V lookup: CDR1 MNHEY, CDR2 SVGAGI. Trimming took 5 bases from V and 3 from J; bases not matched to a gene: 7. The CDR3 sequence is 15 residues long. Here the CDR3 reads CASSPGGLGTDTQYF. The CDR3 nucleotides are TGTGCCAGCAGTCCAGGGGGCTTGGGGACAGATACGCAGTATTTT.

J is TRBJ2-1 and V is TRBV23-1, with 9 positions matching TRBD1. TRBV23-1 has ORF status, its function being uncertain. J was trimmed by 5 bases and V by 3 bases; bases with no gene match: 8. The CDR3 has 16 amino acids. The CDR3 is CASSHPRDRENNEQFF. The CDR3 DNA is TGCGCCAGCAGTCATCCGAGGGACAGGGAAAACAATGAGCAGTTCTTC.

The gene calls are TRBV6-1 and TRBJ2-3, with D unresolved. Germline CDR1 and CDR2: MNHNS and SASEGT. Between the trimmed V and J ends, which lost 4 bases and 2 bases, there was a span of 13 bases. The CDR3 length is 15 residues. In DNA, the CDR3 is TGTGCCAGCAGTGTTTGGACGGCTCACACAGATACGCAGTATTTT. This encodes CASSVWTAHTDTQYF.

The chain joins TRBV5-1 to TRBJ2-3; 9 bases line up with TRBD1. V gave up 4 bases and J gave up 2 bases; unmatched junction bases: 5. The CDR3 is 15 residues long. From germline, CDR1 is SGHRS and CDR2 YFSETQ. CDR3 in amino acids: CASSDGTGITDTQYF. CDR3 sequence (DNA): TGCGCCAGCAGCGACGGGACAGGGATCACAGATACGCAGTATTTT. The entire variable domain, with the rest obtained from reference TRBV5-1 and TRBJ2-3, is as follows: KAGVTQTPRYLIKTRGQQVTLSCSPISGHRSVSWYQQTPGQGLQFLFEYFSETQRNKGNFPGRFSGRQFSNSRSEMNVSTLELGDSALYLCASSDGTGITDTQYFGPGTRLTVL.

The V gene is TRBV7-9, the J gene TRBJ2-1, with TRBD1 as a possible D gene (6 bases). Trimming pared 4 bases from V and 1 base from J, leaving 17 bases between. Germline CDR1 is SEHNR and CDR2 is FQNEAQ (reference sequence). The CDR3 has 17 amino acids. CDR3 DNA sequence: TGTGCCAGCAGCTCCCCTGCACAGGGATATTCCTACAATGAGCAGTTCTTC. It yields the protein CASSSPAQGYSYNEQFF.

The J gene is TRBJ2-1, the V gene TRBV21-1; the table assigns TRBD1, which was not confirmed against the DNA. TRBV21-1 is a recognized pseudogene. CDR3 length: 16 residues. DNA of the CDR3: TGTGCCAGCAGCAACCGGGACAGGAAGGGATCCAATGAGCAGTTCTTC. As protein: CASSNRDRKGSNEQFF.

The rearrangement links TRBV4-2 to TRBJ2-3; 14 bases agree with TRBD2. CDR1 and CDR2 (germline): LGHNA, YNFKEQ. V gave up 0 bases and J gave up 8 bases; unmatched junction bases: 16. The CDR3 length is 20 residues. The chain's CDR3 is CASSQDRGAGTSGGPGTQYF. Here the CDR3 DNA reads TGTGCCAGCAGCCAAGATCGAGGTGCCGGGACTAGCGGGGGACCAGGTACGCAGTATTTT.

V usage is TRBV5-6 and J usage is TRBJ2-7; perhaps TRBD2 as D (6 bases). The germline CDR1 and CDR2 sequences are SGHDT and YYEEEE. The CDR3 has 15 amino acids. V was trimmed by 3 bases and J by 6 bases, leaving 19 bases between them. The CDR3 loop is CASSWGVGPAAEQYF. CDR3 DNA: TGTGCCAGCAGCTGGGGGGTCGGACCCGCGGCCGAGCAGTACTTC.

The chain employs TRBV5-1 and TRBJ2-2; possible D gene TRBD2, 6 bases. Between the trimmed V and J ends, which lost 3 bases and 6 bases, there was a span of 18 bases. CDR1 is SGHRS, CDR2 YFSETQ, per germline. The CDR3 covers 16 residues. The CDR3 DNA sequence: TGCGCCAGCAGCTCTGGCGGCGTCGGCGGGGCCGGGGAGCTGTTTTTT. Translated: CASSSGGVGGAGELFF.

V and J are TRBV11-2 and TRBJ2-5; TRBD2 aligns across 12 bases. The CDR3 loop spans 14 amino acids. Germline V gene sequence: CDR1 SGHAT, CDR2 FQNNGV. J was trimmed by 3 bases and V by 5 bases; bases with no gene match: 1. Written as DNA, the CDR3 is TGTGCCAGCAGCAGACTAGCGGGGGAAGAGACCCAGTACTTC. It yields the protein CASSRLAGEETQYF.

J is TRBJ2-3 and V is TRBV6-4, with D perhaps matching TRBD2 (6 bases). Germline CDR1 is MRHNA and CDR2 is SNTAGT. Trimming pared 2 bases from V and 4 bases from J, leaving 10 bases between. This CDR3 comprises 14 residues. The CDR3 protein is CASSDRDSPDTQYF. CDR3 bases: TGTGCCAGCAGTGACCGGGACTCCCCAGATACGCAGTATTTT.

The V and J genes are TRBV6-5 and TRBJ1-2; 10 nucleotides agree with TRBD1. CDR3 size: 15 residues. The germline V gene encodes CDR1 MNHEY and CDR2 SVGAGI. J lost 3 bases, V lost 5 bases, and 6 bases had no gene match. CDR3 coding DNA: TGTGCCAGCAGTGCGGGACAGGGGTTGGACTATGGCTACACCTTC. This sequence encodes CASSAGQGLDYGYTF.